These 29 T cell receptor beta chains were sequenced from one sample in a study of tumor-infiltrating lymphocytes in primary liver carcinoma. A constant-region primer primed TCR beta cDNA synthesis from 450 to 550 ng of total RNA. Employing slightly modified ARM-PCR, three nested multiplex PCR rounds were run, and these gave rise to the TCR beta libraries. Two initial PCR rounds of about 11 cycles each paired TRBV1-TRBV30 forward primers with a C-beta reverse primer. TCRdb passed the multiplex PCR reads through MiXCR, listing each CDR3 protein once. The table includes 80,000 or so distinct CDR3 sequences, over 70% detected once. Investigators took RNA and DNA out together from about 21-30 mg of unsorted bulk tissue. Material for sequencing was liver tumor tissue from sampling region 4. Subset defined: tumor region T4, right-lateral pole. All receptors come from a woman aged 60 to 75 with primary liver carcinoma and hepatitis B virus infection.

Notes on this clonotype: The junction departs from the called germline gene at one end, perhaps through a read error. This sequence joins TRBV11-2 and TRBJ2-3; a possible D gene is TRBD1 (6 bases). Gene TRBJ1-5 matches the end of the DNA better, so the J call may be wrong. The CDR3 sequence is 17 residues long. CDR1 SGHAT and CDR2 FQNNGV come from the germline V gene. The CDR3 nucleotides read TGTGCTAGCAGCTTAGGGGGACTAACGTATACGTCAGATACGCAGCATTTT. Translated: CASSLGGLTYTSDTQHF.

This clonotype was observed at least ten times. The V and J genes are TRBV28 and TRBJ1-1; no firm D call. The V and J ends lost 8 bases and 4 bases respectively, with 11 bases between them. Per germline, CDR1 MDHEN and CDR2 SYDVKM. The CDR3 runs 12 residues. The CDR3 protein is CASRPKVTEAFF. The DNA for the CDR3 is TGTGCCAGCCGTCCTAAAGTCACTGAAGCTTTCTTT.

By frequency in the sample, this clonotype is medium-sized. The CDR3 DNA reads as TGTGCCAGCAGCCGGACTAGCGAAGAGACCCAGTACTTC. It codes for CASSRTSEETQYF. The chain recombines TRBV6-2 or TRBV6-3 with TRBJ2-5; 9 nucleotides agree with TRBD2. The CDR3 loop spans 13 amino acids. V shed 6 bases, J shed 3 bases, and the junction held 2 bases outside the gene matches. The germline CDR1 and CDR2 sequences are MNHEY and SVGEGT.

For this clonotype: This is likely a read error, given that the CDR3 carries no conserved phenylalanine or tryptophan at its end. V gene TRBV11-3 combines with J gene TRBJ2-1, with 7 bases aligning to TRBD2. Germline V gene data show CDR1 as SGHNT and CDR2 as YENEEA. The length of the CDR3 is 17 residues. Trimming took 1 base from V and 12 from J; bases not matched to a gene: 18. The CDR3 protein is CASSLGRGERGVDAQFL. The CDR3 DNA reads TGTGCCAGCAGCTTAGGTCGGGGGGAGCGGGGTGTCGATGCGCAGTTCCTC.

A single count supports this clonotype. The CDR3: CASSRLNPEVINEQFF. DNA for the CDR3: TGTGCCAGCAGCCGACTAAACCCCGAGGTTATCAACGAGCAGTTCTTC. This chain links TRBV11-2 with TRBJ2-1; tentatively, D is TRBD2 (5 bases). The CDR3 sequence is 16 residues long. Germline CDR1 reads SGHAT; CDR2 reads FQNNGV. V shed 5 bases and J shed 10 bases, with 24 bases lying between them.

As regards this clonotype: This may arise from a read error, as a much more abundant clone is one base away. V usage is TRBV7-2 and J usage is TRBJ1-5; tentative D call: TRBD1 (6 bases). The germline V gene has CDR1 SGHTA and CDR2 FQGNSA. The CDR3 loop spans 15 amino acids. V lost 8 bases and J lost 3, with 17 bases in between. CDR3 DNA: TGTGCCAGCGCCCCGGGGGGCTCGCTCAATCAGCCCCAGCATTTT. It translates to CASAPGGSLNQPQHF.

This clonotype was seen ten or more times. J is TRBJ2-3 and V is TRBV6-1; either TRBD1 or TRBD2 may fit D (5 bases each). Trimming stripped 5 bases from V and 1 base from J, with 10 bases between. The CDR3 has 14 residues. Germline CDR1 MNHNS, CDR2 SASEGT. This chain's CDR3 is CASSKQGGTDTQYF. CDR3 nucleotides: TGTGCCAGCAGTAAGCAGGGAGGCACAGATACGCAGTATTTT.

Notes on this clonotype: The junction differs from germline at one of its ends, possibly a read error. The V and J genes are TRBV20-1 and TRBJ2-2; 10 bases map to TRBD2. The germline V gene encodes CDR1 DFQATT and CDR2 SNEGSKA (reference sequence). The CDR3 extends over 18 amino acids. CDR3 DNA sequence: TGCAGTGTTAGAGATCACAGCGGGAGGGCCCTCGCGGCCGGAGAGCTGTTTTTT. Protein product: CSVRDHSGRALAAGELFF.

A word on this clonotype: The junction shows a germline mismatch at one end, possibly a read error. The rearrangement joins TRBV28 to TRBJ2-2; 9 bases fit TRBD1. The CDR3 totals 16 residues. In germline, CDR1 is MDHEN, CDR2 SYDVKM. CDR3 residues: CVSSFGTGSNTGELFF. The CDR3, as DNA: TGTGTCAGCAGTTTCGGGACAGGGTCGAACACCGGGGAGCTGTTTTTT. Together with reference TRBV28 and TRBJ2-2, the CDR3 gives the full variable domain: DVKVTQSSRYLVKRTGEKVFLECVQDMDHENMFWYRQDPGLGLRLIYFSYDVKMKEKGDIPEGYSVSREKKERFSLILESASTNQTSMYLCVSSFGTGSNTGELFFGEGSRLTVL.

As regards this clonotype: A read error may account for a junction end that differs from germline. The rearrangement links TRBV11-3 to TRBJ2-5; D could derive from TRBD1 or TRBD2 (6 bases each). The CDR3 has 15 amino acids. CDR1 and CDR2 (germline): SGHNT, YENEEA. This chain's CDR3 is CVSSLGGGPGETQYF. In DNA form, the CDR3 reads TGTGTCAGTAGCTTAGGCGGAGGGCCAGGGGAGACCCAATACTTC.

This clonotype was found many times. The rearrangement joins TRBV4-1 to TRBJ1-4, with D unclear. The CDR3 loop spans 16 amino acids. Trimming removed 4 bases at V and 8 bases at J, with 20 bases between. Germline CDR1 reads MGHRA; CDR2 reads YSYEKL. For the CDR3, the DNA is TGCGCCAGCAGCCCACCCATGGGCAGTGGAGGAGAAAAACTGTTTTTT. The encoded protein is CASSPPMGSGGEKLFF.

Comment on this clonotype: The final CDR3 position lacks the conserved phenylalanine or tryptophan, pointing to a likely read error. The V and J genes are TRBV4-1 and TRBJ2-5; tentatively, D is TRBD1 or TRBD2 (5 bases each). The CDR3 runs 15 residues. Germline V gene lookup returns CDR1 MGHRA and CDR2 YSYEKL. The CDR3 DNA follows: TGCGCCAGCAGTGGACCCCTGGGGGACCAAGAGGCCCAGTACTTA. It encodes CASSGPLGDQEAQYL.

This clonotype was seen repeatedly, ten times or more. The chain recombines TRBV12-3 or TRBV12-4 with TRBJ2-2; D might be TRBD1 or TRBD2, each matching 5 bases. Trimming took off 7 bases at V and 0 bases at J, with 15 bases between the two ends. This CDR3 is built from 16 residues. The CDR3 spells CASTKGDGPNTGELFF. The DNA of the CDR3 is TGTGCCAGCACCAAAGGGGACGGACCGAACACCGGGGAGCTGTTTTTT.

This clonotype was seen many times. The rearrangement uses TRBV6-6 and TRBJ2-7; TRBD2 matches 7 bases. Germline CDR1 MNHNY, CDR2 SVGAGI (reference sequence). V trimming: 0 bases; J trimming: 3 bases; junction bases outside the gene matches: 5. This CDR3 region has 15 residues. Here the CDR3 reads CASSYSSGWNYEQYF. As DNA, the CDR3 is TGTGCCAGCAGTTACTCTAGCGGGTGGAACTACGAGCAGTACTTC.

In regard to this clonotype: A much larger clone is a single base away; this may be a read error. The V call is TRBV5-4, the J call TRBJ2-6, with TRBD2 matching over 13 bases. Germline CDR1 reads SGHNT; CDR2 reads YYREEE (reference sequence). The CDR3 consists of 19 residues. CDR3 in DNA: TGTGCCTGCAGCCAGGGGGGGACTAGCGGGAACTCTGGGGCCAACGTCCTGACTTTC. Translated, it gives CACSQGGTSGNSGANVLTF.

A remark on this clonotype: A much larger clonotype is one base distant, so this may be a read error. The chain combines TRBV19 with TRBJ2-1; 11 bases fit TRBD2. V was pared by 7 bases and J by 10 bases, with 12 bases of the junction left unmatched. The CDR3 runs 15 residues. Germline CDR1 reads LNHDA; CDR2 reads SQIVND (reference sequence). CDR3 coding DNA: TGTGCCAGTAATCTACTAGCGGGAGATATCAAGGAGCAGTTCTTC. Its protein product is CASNLLAGDIKEQFF.

This rearrangement joins TRBV4-1 to TRBJ1-6, with TRBD1 identical over 11 bases. The CDR3 loop spans 17 amino acids. The junction had 10 bases not matched to a gene; V was cut back by 1 base and J by 11 bases. CDR1 and CDR2 from the germline V gene are MGHRA and YSYEKL. The CDR3 reads CASSQVLGQGAYPPLHF. The CDR3 region has the DNA TGCGCCAGCAGCCAAGTATTAGGACAGGGGGCATATCCACCCCTCCACTTT.

With respect to this clonotype: One end of the junction varies from germline; a read error may be responsible. The chain carries TRBV11-2 and TRBJ2-3; D is perhaps TRBD2 (5 bases). This CDR3 has 14 amino acids. Per germline, CDR1 SGHAT and CDR2 FQNNGV. CDR3 nucleotides: TGTGTCAGCAGCTTAGTTGGGAGTACAGATAGGCAGTATTTT. Amino acid sequence: CVSSLVGSTDRQYF.

As regards this clonotype: Germline is not matched at one junction end, which may reflect a read error. The gene calls are TRBV6-1 and TRBJ1-2; the D gene is possibly TRBD1 (5 bases). Germline lookup yields CDR1 MNHNS and CDR2 SASEGT. The CDR3 is 15 residues long. The CDR3 sequence: CASRLGGVGAYDYTF. In DNA form, the CDR3 reads TGTGCCAGCAGGTTGGGGGGGGTTGGCGCCTATGACTACACGTTC.

The chain employs TRBV12-3 or TRBV12-4 and TRBJ2-1; 11 bases match TRBD2. TRBJ2-7 explains the end of the DNA better; the J call may be wrong. The CDR3 has 18 amino acids. This chain's CDR3 is CASSLGSSGRSSYNGQYF. CDR3 sequence (DNA): TGTGCCAGCAGTTTAGGTTCTAGCGGGAGGTCGTCCTACAATGGGCAGTACTTC.

As concerns this clonotype: At one end, the junction sequence differs from germline, possibly due to a read error. The rearrangement uses TRBV25-1 and TRBJ2-1; D ambiguous. CDR1 MGHDK and CDR2 SYGVNS come from the germline V gene. This CDR3 is built from 14 residues. In nucleotides, the CDR3 is TGTGCCAGCAGTGAGCCGAGACCTGGCAATGTGCAGTTCTTC. Translating gives CASSEPRPGNVQFF.

With respect to this clonotype: The junction shows a germline mismatch at one end, possibly a read error. The chain employs TRBV12-3 or TRBV12-4 and TRBJ1-1; no clear D. The CDR3 extends over 14 amino acids. Written as DNA, the CDR3 is TGTGCCATCAGTAACAGAGCCGCGGGCACTGAAGCTTTCTTT. This sequence encodes CAISNRAAGTEAFF.

A note on this clonotype: A much more abundant neighbour one base away suggests this may be a read error. The chain has TRBV4-1 and TRBJ2-1, with D perhaps TRBD2 (7 bases). CDR1 is MGHRA and CDR2 is YSYEKL in the germline V gene. Deletions cut 0 bases from V and 12 bases from J, with 18 bases between. This CDR3 has 15 amino acids. The CDR3 loop is CASSQEGGLALGQFF. In DNA form, the CDR3 reads TGCGCCAGCAGCCAAGAGGGGGGGCTAGCTTTGGGGCAGTTCTTC.

This clonotype was found many times. The V and J genes are TRBV29-1 and TRBJ2-1; D possibly corresponds to TRBD1 (6 bases). Germline V gene data show CDR1 as SQVTM and CDR2 as ANQGSEA. The CDR3 consists of 14 residues. Deletions cut 6 bases from V and 0 bases from J, with 12 bases between. Here the CDR3 DNA reads TGCAGCGTAGGGACAAGAAGCTCCTACAATGAGCAGTTCTTC. Its translation is CSVGTRSSYNEQFF.

Concerning this clonotype: One end of the junction varies from germline; a read error may be responsible. The V call is TRBV5-4, the J call TRBJ2-2, with D perhaps matching TRBD2 (5 bases). There are 15 residues in the CDR3. Germline V gene data show CDR1 as SGHNT and CDR2 as YYREEE (reference sequence). CDR3 sequence: CASSLFERNTGKLFF. DNA of the CDR3: TGTGCCAGCAGCTTGTTTGAGCGGAACACCGGGAAGCTGTTTTTT.

About this clonotype: No conserved phenylalanine or tryptophan is present at the end of the CDR3, so a read error is the likely explanation. V and J are TRBV11-3 and TRBJ2-3, with 9 bases identical to TRBD2. The germline V gene has CDR1 SGHNT and CDR2 YENEEA. The CDR3 length is 16 residues. CDR3 protein: CASSRYSGRIADAQYV. The CDR3 nucleotides read TGTGCCAGCAGCCGGTATAGCGGGAGAATCGCAGATGCGCAGTATGTT.

The gene calls are TRBV29-1 and TRBJ2-2; weak D call: TRBD2 (7 bases). The CDR3 sequence is 13 residues long. Germline V gene sequence: CDR1 SQVTM, CDR2 ANQGSEA. The CDR3 region has the DNA TGCTGCGGGGGACACCCAGACGCCGGGGAGCTGTTTTTT. It translates to CCGGHPDAGELFF.

Comments on this clonotype: Likely a read error: the CDR3 ends without its conserved phenylalanine or tryptophan. It is unclear where the CDR3 begins or ends on the DNA, so no DNA is shown, and the CDR3 is as TCRdb lists it. The chain combines TRBV11-2 with TRBJ2-4; TRBD1, the D gene given by the table, was not confirmed from the DNA. In germline, CDR1 is SGHAT, CDR2 FQNNGV. A total of 15 residues make up the CDR3, ends included. This chain's CDR3 is CASSLDGRGRDIQYV.

This clonotype has a single count. Since the CDR3 does not end with the conserved phenylalanine or tryptophan, this likely comes from a read error. This chain joins TRBV6-1 and TRBJ2-5, with D perhaps TRBD2 (6 bases). The ends were cut back, 5 bases at V and 2 bases at J, with 9 bases in the middle. Germline loops: CDR1 MNHNS, CDR2 SASEGT. CDR3 length equals 13 residues. DNA of the CDR3: TGTGCCAGCAGTAGGGACTTACAAGAGACCCAGTACTTA. This translates into CASSRDLQETQYL.